The subject of this entry is one T cell receptor beta chain. Antigen: not known. Other DNA sequences in this sample translate to the same CDR3. The sample is drawn from a study of beta chain features in type 1 diabetes. Background on the study: No patient-donor differences in age, gender, total cells or subset yield. The study, taken as a whole, reports: VDJ junctions from type 1 diabetes patients carried fewer insertions and larger deletions.

The V gene's germline CDR1 is MDHEN and CDR2 SYDVKM. The CDR3 covers 14 residues. The junction had 4 bases not matched to a gene; V was cut back by 7 bases and J by 0 bases. What was sequenced were expressed TCRB transcripts, since all of the isolated RNA had been reverse transcribed. Here immunoSEQ multiplex PCR was the method, and the copy in TCRdb shows in-frame clones only, minus some. Of approximately 330,000 clones in the sample, approximately 9.9% were seen once. A single heparinised blood sample, averaging roughly 100 mL, was obtained per donor. Cell sorting via CD45RO/CCR7/CD25/CD127/CD95/CD27 was performed to obtain CD4+ naive, central memory, regulatory and stem cell-like memory cells.

The origin of this receptor is a woman younger than 45 in good health. The specimen sequenced was naive CD4+ T cells from blood. The chain carries TRBV28 and TRBJ1-2; 8 positions agree with TRBD1. The CDR3: CASNQQGANYGYTF. For the CDR3, the DNA is TGTGCCAGCAACCAACAGGGGGCTAACTATGGCTACACCTTC.